This TCR beta chain was sequenced during a study of blood T cell repertoires in COVID-19 (dated by TCRdb to 2019 to 2021). At the level of the whole study: The collaborator samples originated in the United States, Italy and Spain and spanned the acute and convalescent phases of COVID-19. The sample metadata nearly always contained a de-identified subject ID, COVID-19 status, age in years and sex. Where available, HLA class I and class II types were obtained from metadata supplied by the sample provider rather than from assay-based typing. The repertoires were made available in a free public database intended to serve as a resource for research on the immune response to SARS-CoV-2. The material from the prospective study consisted of cDNA or gDNA derived from T cells, B-cell-depleted T cells, or PBMCs. The samples were drawn from the first 160 participants of the ongoing ImmuneRACE study and from 1,254 subjects provided by 6 global collaborators. Subjects who had been exposed to COVID-19, were actively infected with it, or had recovered from it provided the deeply sampled blood TCRbeta repertoires that made up the dataset.

At one collaborating source in Seattle, patients were enrolled during active infection and were followed longitudinally through the course of disease. The collaborating institutions used their own protocols to collect whole blood in K2EDTA tubes. For TCRbeta analysis, collaborators shipped samples in one of three forms: frozen whole blood, isolated PBMCs, or DNA extracted from either of those sample types. Beyond this particular receptor, the publication reports: The amount of clinical and demographic metadata varied by source and participant and was provided uncurated.

Per the germline V gene (reference sequence), SEHNR is the CDR1 and FQNEAQ is the CDR2. V ends up 7 bases short and J 6 bases short, with an unmatched junction base count of 4. The CDR3 covers 14 residues, taking in both the cysteine and the phenylalanine. The entry retains the CDR3 DNA only, 42 bases that are in frame from base 1. TCRbeta CDR3 regions were amplified from genomic DNA using the immunoSEQ Assay, a bias-controlled multiplex PCR. The authors processed their data as follows. The number of nucleated cells in each sample was estimated by amplification of reference gene primers within the assay. To quantify the absolute abundance of each unique TCRbeta CDR3 rearrangement, sequence reads were collapsed and filtered. Productive Simpson clonality was computed per sample as the square root of Simpson's diversity index over productive rearrangements. The table was pulled from immuneACCESS by TCRdb, which kept in-frame rearrangements only. Such tables lose some clones; where checked, under half of the loss comes from unresolved V genes, and the rest has no known cause. That table supplies the V and J calls and clone size; D and trimming were determined from the DNA. Recorded for this sample are under 250,000 clones; roughly 77% of them occurred a single time. The ten largest clones take up over 5% of the sample.

This clone was picked up a small number of times. This clone's antigen is unknown. It has no much larger one-base neighbor in the sample; base qualities were not kept. The chain links TRBV7-9 with TRBJ2-1; the junction holds 12 bases that match TRBD2. The sample taken for sequencing was peripheral blood. This TCR was sampled from a woman aged 40 to 55 with COVID-19, enrolled during active disease. The CDR3 amino acid sequence is: CASTLAGGGNEQFF. At the DNA level, the sequence is TGTGCCAGCACCCTAGCGGGAGGGGGCAATGAGCAGTTCTTC.